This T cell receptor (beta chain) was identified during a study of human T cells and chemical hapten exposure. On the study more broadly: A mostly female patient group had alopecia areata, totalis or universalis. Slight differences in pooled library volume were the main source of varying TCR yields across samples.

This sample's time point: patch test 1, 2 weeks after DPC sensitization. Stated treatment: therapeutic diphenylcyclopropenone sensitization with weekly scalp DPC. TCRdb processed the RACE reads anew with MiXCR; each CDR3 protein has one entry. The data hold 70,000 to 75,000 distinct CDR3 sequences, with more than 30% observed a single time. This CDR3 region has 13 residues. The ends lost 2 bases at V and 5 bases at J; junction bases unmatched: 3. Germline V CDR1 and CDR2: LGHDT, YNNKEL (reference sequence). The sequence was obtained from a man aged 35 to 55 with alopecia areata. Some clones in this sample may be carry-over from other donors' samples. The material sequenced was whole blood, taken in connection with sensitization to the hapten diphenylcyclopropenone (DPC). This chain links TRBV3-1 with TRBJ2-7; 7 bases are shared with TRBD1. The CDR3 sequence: CASSQLTGNEQYF. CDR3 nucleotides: TGTGCCAGCAGCCAACTGACAGGGAACGAGCAGTACTTC.